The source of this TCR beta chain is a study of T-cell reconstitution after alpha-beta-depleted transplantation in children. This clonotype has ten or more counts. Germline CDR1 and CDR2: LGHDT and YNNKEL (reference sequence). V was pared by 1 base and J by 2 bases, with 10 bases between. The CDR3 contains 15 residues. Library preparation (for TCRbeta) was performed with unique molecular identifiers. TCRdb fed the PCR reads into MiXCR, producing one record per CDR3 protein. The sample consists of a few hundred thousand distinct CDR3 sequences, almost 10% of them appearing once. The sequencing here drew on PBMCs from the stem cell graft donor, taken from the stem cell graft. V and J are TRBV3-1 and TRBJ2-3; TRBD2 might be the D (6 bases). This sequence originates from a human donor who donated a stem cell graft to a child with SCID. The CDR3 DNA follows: TGTGCCAGCAGCCAAGTTGGGGGGATCACAGATACGCAGTATTTT. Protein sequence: CASSQVGGITDTQYF.